This T cell receptor beta chain was obtained from a study of blood T cell repertoires in COVID-19. Study details: Samples came from the United States, Italy and Spain, spanning acute and convalescent COVID-19. T cells, B-cell-depleted T cells, or PBMCs supplied cDNA or gDNA.

Germline V gives CDR1 MDHEN, CDR2 SYDVKM. There are 15 residues in the CDR3. Trimming cost V 3 bases and J 2 bases, with 10 bases left between them. In the original analysis: Reference gene primer amplification in the assay estimated nucleated cell counts. Method: immunoSEQ multiplex PCR; TCRdb's copy keeps in-frame clones and lacks some. That table gives V, J and clone size, and the DNA gave D and trimming. The data contain approximately 170,000 clones, 85% to 90% of them singletons. This clone was picked up one time. This receptor was identified in a woman between 65 and 79 years old with acute or convalescent COVID-19. The gene calls are TRBV28 and TRBJ2-2; D is unresolved. Sequencing was done on a sample of peripheral blood. As DNA, the CDR3 is TGTGCCAGCAGTTTGGTGCCTATCAACACCGGGGAGCTGTTTTTT. It yields the protein CASSLVPINTGELFF.